This TCR beta chain was recorded in a study of OX40 agonist ivuxolimab in advanced cancers. There are a few counts of this clone. The assay was immunoSEQ multiplex PCR, and TCRdb's table has in-frame clones only and misses some. This table has roughly 5,100 clones, 66% appearing once. The germline V gene has CDR1 SEHNR and CDR2 FQNEAQ (reference sequence). This CDR3 spans 15 amino acids. Trimming left V 5 bases short and J 0 bases short, with 13 bases between. This specimen was CD4+ or CD8+ T cells sorted from blood, taken in a trial of the OX40 agonist ivuxolimab. The chain employs TRBV7-9 and TRBJ1-1, with TRBD1 as a possible D gene (5 bases). The receptor comes from an adult with an advanced solid tumor such as melanoma, head and neck, liver or kidney cancer. CDR3 nucleotides: TGTGCCAGCAGCCCGCCGGGACTCCTGAACACTGAAGCTTTCTTT. Its translation is CASSPPGLLNTEAFF.